The subject of this entry is one T cell receptor beta chain. Trimming took 6 bases from V and 5 from J, leaving 16 bases between them. CDR1 is LNHDA and CDR2 is SQIVND in the germline V gene (reference sequence). The CDR3 runs to 14 residues. The data were taken from a study of siplizumab effects on memory and regulatory T cells. TCRdb's copy holds only in-frame clones and misses some; the assay was immunoSEQ multiplex PCR. The sample has tens of thousands of clones, approximately 88% seen once. The rearrangement uses TRBV19 and TRBJ1-1, with TRBD1 as a possible D gene (6 bases). The receptor was isolated from a human donor in good health. Sequencing was carried out using Tregs sorted from blood. CDR3 DNA: TGTGCCAGTAGCTCAGAGGGGGTTGGGACTGAAGCTTTCTTT. This translates into CASSSEGVGTEAFF.